This T cell receptor (beta chain) was profiled in a study of CD4 T cells in relation to SARS-CoV-2 and coronaviruses. Study-level background: ViraFEST: approximately ten-day antigen culture of PBMCs, then TCR beta CDR3 sequencing.

This clone was picked up one time. The target antigen is unknown. Before the COVID-19 pandemic, during about 2011-2019, CD4+ T cells were taken from unexposed donors. Isolation of CD4+ T cells took place after approximately 11 days in culture. Unexposed-donor CD4+ T cells were probed with SARS-CoV-2 S/N and four cold-coronavirus spikes, cells permitting. This CDR3 contains 11 residues. The V gene lost 7 bases and the J gene lost 7 bases, with 13 bases spanning the gap. Looked up from germline, CDR1 is SQVTM and CDR2 is ANQGSEA. Produced via immunoSEQ multiplex PCR; TCRdb's table is partial and in-frame only. Of under 20,000 clones in the sample, roughly 81% are singletons; the top ten hold about a fifth.

What was sequenced was CD4+ T cells from PBMCs, cultured in vitro. The V and J genes are TRBV29-1 and TRBJ1-1; the D gene is possibly TRBD1 (5 bases). This TCR was recovered from a human donor in good health. CDR3 DNA: TGCAGCGCCACGGCGGGGGTTGAAGCTTTCTTT. Amino acid sequence: CSATAGVEAFF. The complete variable domain, with remaining parts taken from reference TRBV29-1 and TRBJ1-1, reads SAVISQKPSRDICQRGTSLTIQCQVDSQVTMMFWYRQQPGQSLTLIATANQGSEATYESGFVIDKFPISRPNLTFSTLTVSNMSPEDSSIYLCSATAGVEAFFGQGTRLTVV.